Below, 18 T cell receptor beta chains from the same sample are listed, as sequenced in a study of blood T cell repertoires in COVID-19. Produced via immunoSEQ multiplex PCR; TCRdb's table is partial and in-frame only. The sample includes roughly 570,000 clones, approximately 88% seen only once; the top ten take 7.8%. Sample: peripheral blood. These receptors originate from a woman aged 50 to 65 with COVID-19, enrolled during active disease.

This sequence joins TRBV7-2 and TRBJ1-1; weak D call: TRBD1 (6 bases). With 5 bases removed from V and 3 bases from J, the gap between germline ends came to 10 bases. The CDR3 has 13 amino acids. The germline gives CDR1 SGHTA, CDR2 FQGNSA. CDR3 loop: CASSRQAYTEAFF. The CDR3 DNA reads TGTGCCAGCAGCAGACAGGCCTACACTGAAGCTTTCTTT.

This clone was found once. This specimen includes other DNA sequences encoding the same CDR3. The rearrangement joins TRBV19 to TRBJ1-3, with TRBD1 identical over 9 bases. Losses at the gene ends were 5 bases for V and 0 bases for J; bases not matched to a gene: 11. This CDR3 spans 18 amino acids. CDR1 is LNHDA, CDR2 SQIVND, per germline (reference sequence). The CDR3 DNA sequence: TGTGCCAGTAGTTCGGGACAGGGCGGTTACTACTCTGGAAACACCATATATTTT. This gives the protein CASSSGQGGYYSGNTIYF.

The chain carries TRBV10-3 and TRBJ2-6, with TRBD1 identical over 12 bases. The germline V gene encodes CDR1 ENHRY and CDR2 SYGVKD. The CDR3 covers 18 residues. V trimming: 6 bases; J trimming: 4 bases; junction bases outside the gene matches: 10. Here the CDR3 reads CAISEPGQGASGANVLTF. The DNA of the CDR3 is TGTGCCATCAGCGAACCGGGACAGGGGGCTTCGGGGGCCAACGTCCTGACTTTC.

The rearrangement joins TRBV7-8 to TRBJ2-3; 12 bases are a match to TRBD2. Per the germline V gene, CDR1 is SGHVS and CDR2 is FQNEAQ. The CDR3 consists of 16 residues. The J segment lost 2 bases and the V segment lost 5 bases, leaving 5 bases of the junction unmatched. The CDR3 region has the DNA TGTGCCAGCAGCCAACTAGCGGGGGGATCCACAGATACGCAGTATTTT. It translates to CASSQLAGGSTDTQYF.

This chain uses TRBV6-5 with TRBJ1-2; D not certain. The germline V and J ends were trimmed by 7 bases and 6 bases, with 15 bases remaining between them. The CDR3 contains 13 residues. The germline V gene has CDR1 MNHEY and CDR2 SVGAGI. The CDR3 DNA follows: TGTGCCAGCACCAGAGGGAGTTATGATGGCTACACCTTC. Translation gives CASTRGSYDGYTF.

The chain recombines TRBV29-1 with TRBJ2-7; no clear D gene. The CDR3 spans 12 residues. With 4 bases removed from V and 3 bases from J, the gap between germline ends came to 10 bases. Germline V CDR1 and CDR2: SQVTM, ANQGSEA. The CDR3 coding sequence is TGCAGCGTTGGTGGCAGAGGCTACGAGCAGTACTTC. Translation gives CSVGGRGYEQYF.

This chain joins TRBV28 and TRBJ1-5, with D possibly being TRBD1 (5 bases). V shed 5 bases and J shed 3 bases, with 14 bases lying between them. The germline CDR1 and CDR2 sequences are MDHEN and SYDVKM. This CDR3 has 15 amino acids. This CDR3 reads CASSRGGDTNQPQHF. The CDR3, as DNA: TGTGCCAGCAGTCGGGGGGGGGATACCAATCAGCCCCAGCATTTT.

The chain links TRBV24-1 to TRBJ2-3; D is possibly TRBD1 (5 bases). The CDR3 is 14 amino acids. V was clipped by 2 bases and J by 3 bases, with 8 bases between them. CDR1 and CDR2 from the germline V gene are KGHDR and SFDVKD. CDR3 protein: CATSDYDSTDTQYF. CDR3 sequence (DNA): TGTGCCACCAGTGATTACGACAGTACAGATACGCAGTATTTT.

The chain combines TRBV7-8 with TRBJ1-2; D is uncertain. This CDR3 is 15 amino acids long. V was cut by 5 bases and J by 0 bases, with 13 bases left in between. Germline V gene data show CDR1 as SGHVS and CDR2 as FQNEAQ. In nucleotides, the CDR3 is TGTGCCAGCAGCCCTCGGAGAGGAGCTAACTATGGCTACACCTTC. It is translated as CASSPRRGANYGYTF.

V is TRBV2 and J is TRBJ1-6, with no clear D. This CDR3 comprises 16 residues. Germline CDR1 reads SNHLY; CDR2 reads FYNNEI. V was trimmed by 0 bases and J by 9 bases, leaving 15 bases between them. DNA for the CDR3: TGTGCCAGCAGTGAAGCGCGCGGGTACCTATCTTCACCCCTCCACTTT. Encoded protein: CASSEARGYLSSPLHF.

This clone was detected once. CDR3: CASRSEQVSNQPQHF. The CDR3 region has the DNA TGTGCCAGCAGGAGCGAACAGGTTAGCAATCAGCCCCAGCATTTT. This chain links TRBV2 with TRBJ1-5; a possible D gene is TRBD1 (5 bases). Deletions cut 6 bases from V and 0 bases from J, with 12 bases between. The CDR3 spans 15 residues. Germline lookup yields CDR1 SNHLY and CDR2 FYNNEI.

This clone was seen a few times. The V and J genes are TRBV19 and TRBJ1-2; no clear D gene. V gave up 3 bases and J gave up 4 bases, with 18 bases separating them. This CDR3 spans 16 amino acids. Germline V lookup: CDR1 LNHDA, CDR2 SQIVND (reference sequence). In nucleotides, the CDR3 is TGTGCCAGTAGTATCGGGATAGGGCAGTTATTCTATGGCTACACCTTC. Protein: CASSIGIGQLFYGYTF.

The gene calls are TRBV7-2 and TRBJ2-7; TRBD2 matches 14 bases. The CDR3 is 18 amino acids. J was trimmed by 3 bases and V by 0 bases; bases with no gene match: 7. Germline CDR1 is SGHTA and CDR2 is FQGNSA. The CDR3 reads CASSLARTSGGPDYEQYF. CDR3 nucleotide sequence: TGTGCCAGCAGCTTAGCCCGGACTAGCGGGGGGCCCGACTACGAGCAGTACTTC.

V and J are TRBV28 and TRBJ1-2; 8 bases line up with TRBD1. This CDR3 comprises 17 residues. Looked up from germline, CDR1 is MDHEN and CDR2 is SYDVKM. V was clipped by 6 bases and J by 3 bases; unmatched bases: 15. CDR3 bases: TGTGCCAGCAGGCGCTCGGGATGGCAGGGGGCTGACTATGGCTACACCTTC. Protein: CASRRSGWQGADYGYTF.

This chain connects TRBV2 to TRBJ1-2; D gene ambiguous. Deletions cut 2 bases from V and 4 bases from J, with 11 bases between. From germline, CDR1 is SNHLY and CDR2 FYNNEI. The CDR3 contains 14 residues. CDR3 residues: CASSERELGYGYTF. CDR3 coding DNA: TGTGCCAGCAGTGAACGGGAGCTTGGCTATGGCTACACCTTC.

This clone has more than one count but fewer than ten. As DNA, the CDR3 is TGCGCCAGCAGCTTGGAGGATCAGGGAAGAGCTTTCTTT. Its translation: CASSLEDQGRAFF. The rearrangement joins TRBV5-1 to TRBJ1-1, with a weak D call TRBD1 (5 bases). From germline, CDR1 is SGHRS and CDR2 YFSETQ. The CDR3 loop spans 13 amino acids. Trimming removed 0 bases from V and 10 bases from J, with 13 bases in between.

V is TRBV5-1 and J is TRBJ1-2; 7 bases are shared with TRBD1. V was pared by 3 bases and J by 2 bases, with 7 bases of the junction left unmatched. This CDR3 contains 15 residues. The germline V gene encodes CDR1 SGHRS and CDR2 YFSETQ. CDR3 DNA sequence: TGCGCCAGCAGCTCCCGGACAGGCGCCAACTATGGCTACACCTTC. Protein: CASSSRTGANYGYTF.

The chain has TRBV19 and TRBJ2-3, with a tentative D call TRBD2 (6 bases). Trimming cost V 8 bases and J 2 bases, with 17 bases left between them. CDR3 length equals 15 residues. Looked up from germline, CDR1 is LNHDA and CDR2 is SQIVND (reference sequence). CDR3 sequence: CASDSRQGLTDTQYF. The CDR3 nucleotides are TGTGCCAGTGACTCACGGCAGGGACTCACAGATACGCAGTATTTT.